One T cell receptor (beta chain) is described in this entry. As yet, its antigen is unknown. Some clones are missing from TCRdb's copy, which holds only in-frame ones; the method was immunoSEQ multiplex PCR. The repertoire holds 52,000 or so clones, with approximately 79% as singletons. The source of the sample is a study of OX40 agonist ivuxolimab in advanced cancers. Study in general: Ivuxolimab, an agonist antibody against OX40 (CD134), was given to patients. General observations from the study: On average, a greater number of expanded clones characterised CD8+ T cells relative to CD4+. Partial responders at 0.1-3.0 mg/kg showed near-lowest clonal expansion.

Germline V gene data show CDR1 as MDHEN and CDR2 as SYDVKM. The CDR3 has 12 amino acids. Trimming stripped 4 bases from V and 5 bases from J, with 8 bases between. This chain links TRBV28 with TRBJ2-5; D possibly corresponds to TRBD2 (6 bases). The sequencing here drew on CD4+ or CD8+ T cells sorted from blood, taken in a trial of the OX40 agonist ivuxolimab. This sequence was found in an adult with an advanced solid tumor such as melanoma, head and neck, liver or kidney cancer. The CDR3, as DNA: TGTGCCAGCAGTTCTAGCGTGGAGACCCAGTACTTC. It yields the protein CASSSSVETQYF.